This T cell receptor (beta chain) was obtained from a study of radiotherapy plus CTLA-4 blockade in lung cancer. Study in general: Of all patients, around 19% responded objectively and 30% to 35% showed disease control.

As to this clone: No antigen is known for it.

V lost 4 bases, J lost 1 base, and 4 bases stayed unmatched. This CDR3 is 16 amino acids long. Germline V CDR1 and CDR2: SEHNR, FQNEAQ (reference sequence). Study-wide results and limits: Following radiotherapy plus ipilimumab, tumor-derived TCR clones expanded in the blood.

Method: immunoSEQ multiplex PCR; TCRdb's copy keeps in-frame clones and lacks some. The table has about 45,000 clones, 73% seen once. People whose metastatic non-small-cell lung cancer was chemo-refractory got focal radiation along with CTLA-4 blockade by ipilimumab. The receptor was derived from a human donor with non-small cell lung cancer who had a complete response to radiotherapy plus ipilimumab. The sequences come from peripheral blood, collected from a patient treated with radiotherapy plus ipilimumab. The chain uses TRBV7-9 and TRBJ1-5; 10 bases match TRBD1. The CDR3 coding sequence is TGTGCCAGCAGCTCCTGGGACAGGGGAAGCAATCAGCCCCAGCATTTT. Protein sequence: CASSSWDRGSNQPQHF. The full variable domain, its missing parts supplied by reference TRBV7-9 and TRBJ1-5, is DTGVSQNPRHKITKRGQNVTFRCDPISEHNRLYWYRQTLGQGPEFLTYFQNEAQLEKSRLLSDRFSAERPKGSFSTLEIQRTEQGDSAMYLCASSSWDRGSNQPQHFGDGTRLSIL.